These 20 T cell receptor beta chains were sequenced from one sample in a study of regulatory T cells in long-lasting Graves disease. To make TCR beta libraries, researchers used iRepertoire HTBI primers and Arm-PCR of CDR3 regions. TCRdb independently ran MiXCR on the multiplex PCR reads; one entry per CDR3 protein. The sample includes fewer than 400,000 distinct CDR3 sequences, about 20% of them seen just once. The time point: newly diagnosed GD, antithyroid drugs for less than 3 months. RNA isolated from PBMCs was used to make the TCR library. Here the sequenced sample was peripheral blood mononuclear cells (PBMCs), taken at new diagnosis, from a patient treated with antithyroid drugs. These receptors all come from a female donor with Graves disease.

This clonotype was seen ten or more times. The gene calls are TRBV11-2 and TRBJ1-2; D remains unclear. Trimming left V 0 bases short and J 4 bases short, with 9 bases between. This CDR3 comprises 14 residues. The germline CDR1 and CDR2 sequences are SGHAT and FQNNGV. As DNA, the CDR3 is TGTGCCAGCAGCTTAGACCCGGGGTCCTATGGCTACACCTTC. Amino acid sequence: CASSLDPGSYGYTF.

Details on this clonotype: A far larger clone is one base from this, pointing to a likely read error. Here the CDR3 DNA reads TGTGCCAGGGCGGGAGGGTCAAATGAGCAGTACTTC. As protein: CARAGGSNEQYF. The J gene is TRBJ2-7, the V gene TRBV27; 9 nucleotides agree with TRBD2. CDR1 and CDR2 from the germline V gene are MNHEY and SMNVEV (reference sequence). With 9 bases clipped from V and 7 bases from J, the junction kept 7 bases outside the gene matches. This CDR3 has 12 amino acids.

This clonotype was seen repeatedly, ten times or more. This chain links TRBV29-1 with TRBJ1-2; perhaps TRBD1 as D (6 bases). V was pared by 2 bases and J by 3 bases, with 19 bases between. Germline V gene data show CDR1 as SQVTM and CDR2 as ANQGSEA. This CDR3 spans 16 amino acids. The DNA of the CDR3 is TGCAGCGTTGAACAGGCGGGAACCGGGACACACTATGGCTACACCTTC. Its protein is CSVEQAGTGTHYGYTF.

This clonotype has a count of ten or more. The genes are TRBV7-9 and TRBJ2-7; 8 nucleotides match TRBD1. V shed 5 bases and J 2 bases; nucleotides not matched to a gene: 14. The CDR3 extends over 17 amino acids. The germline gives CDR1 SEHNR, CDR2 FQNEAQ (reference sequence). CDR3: CASSPGPKDRAAYEQYF. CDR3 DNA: TGTGCCAGCAGCCCCGGACCCAAGGACAGGGCCGCCTACGAGCAGTACTTC.

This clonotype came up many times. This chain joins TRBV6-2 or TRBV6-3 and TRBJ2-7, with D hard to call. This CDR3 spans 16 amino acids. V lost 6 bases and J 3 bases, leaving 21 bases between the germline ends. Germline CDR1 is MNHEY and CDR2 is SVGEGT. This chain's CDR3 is CASRGRLTSLNYEQYF. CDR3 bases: TGTGCCAGCAGAGGCAGGCTAACCTCCCTAAACTACGAGCAGTACTTC.

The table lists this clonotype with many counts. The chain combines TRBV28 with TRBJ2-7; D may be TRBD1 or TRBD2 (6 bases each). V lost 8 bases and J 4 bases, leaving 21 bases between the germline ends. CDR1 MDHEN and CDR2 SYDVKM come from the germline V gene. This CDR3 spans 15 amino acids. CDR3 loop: CASGLQGNLNYEQYF. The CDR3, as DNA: TGTGCCAGCGGACTACAGGGAAACTTAAATTACGAGCAGTACTTC.

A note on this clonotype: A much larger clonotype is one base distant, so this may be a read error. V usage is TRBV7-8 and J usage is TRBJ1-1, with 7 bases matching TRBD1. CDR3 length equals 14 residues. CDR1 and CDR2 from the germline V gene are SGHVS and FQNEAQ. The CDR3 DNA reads TGTGCCGGCAGCTTCGGGACAGCCGAGACTGAAGCTTTCTTT. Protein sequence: CAGSFGTAETEAFF.

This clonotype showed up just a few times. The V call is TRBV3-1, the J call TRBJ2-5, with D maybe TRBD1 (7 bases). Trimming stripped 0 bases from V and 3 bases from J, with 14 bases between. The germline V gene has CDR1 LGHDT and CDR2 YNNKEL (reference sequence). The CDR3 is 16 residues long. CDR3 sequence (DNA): TGTGCCAGCAGCCAAGAGTGGAGGGGGCTAGAAGAGACCCAGTACTTC. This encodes CASSQEWRGLEETQYF.

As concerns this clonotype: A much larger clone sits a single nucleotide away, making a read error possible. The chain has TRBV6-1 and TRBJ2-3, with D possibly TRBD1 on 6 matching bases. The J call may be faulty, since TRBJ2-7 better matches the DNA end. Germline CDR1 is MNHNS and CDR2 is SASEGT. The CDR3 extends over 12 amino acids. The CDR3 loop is CASRHGGDEQYF. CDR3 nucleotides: TGTGCCAGCAGGCATGGGGGCGATGAGCAGTACTTC.

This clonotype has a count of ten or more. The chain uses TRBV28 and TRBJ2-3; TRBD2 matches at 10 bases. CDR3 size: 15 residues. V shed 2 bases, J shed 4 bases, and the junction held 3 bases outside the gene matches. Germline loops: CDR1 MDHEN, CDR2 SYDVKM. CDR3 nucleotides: TGTGCCAGCAGTTTAACTAGCGGGACGTCAGATACGCAGTATTTT. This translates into CASSLTSGTSDTQYF.

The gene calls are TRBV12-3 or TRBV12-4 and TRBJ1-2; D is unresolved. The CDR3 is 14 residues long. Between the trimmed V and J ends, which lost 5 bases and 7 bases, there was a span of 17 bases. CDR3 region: CASSKGLTNAGYTF. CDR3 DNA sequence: TGTGCCAGCAGTAAAGGACTGACTAACGCTGGCTACACCTTC.

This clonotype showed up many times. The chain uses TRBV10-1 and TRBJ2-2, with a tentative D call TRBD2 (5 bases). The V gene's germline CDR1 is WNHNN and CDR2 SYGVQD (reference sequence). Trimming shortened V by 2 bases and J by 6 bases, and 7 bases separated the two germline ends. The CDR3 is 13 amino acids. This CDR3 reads CASSERGSGELFF. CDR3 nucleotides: TGCGCCAGCAGTGAGCGGGGTTCCGGGGAGCTGTTTTTT.

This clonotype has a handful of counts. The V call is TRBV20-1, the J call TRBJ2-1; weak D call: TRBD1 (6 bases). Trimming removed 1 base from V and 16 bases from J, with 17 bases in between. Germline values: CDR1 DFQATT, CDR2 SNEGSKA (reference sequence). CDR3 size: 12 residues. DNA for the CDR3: TGCAGTGCTAGAGTTTCCCCAGGGGATCATTTCTTC. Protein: CSARVSPGDHFF.

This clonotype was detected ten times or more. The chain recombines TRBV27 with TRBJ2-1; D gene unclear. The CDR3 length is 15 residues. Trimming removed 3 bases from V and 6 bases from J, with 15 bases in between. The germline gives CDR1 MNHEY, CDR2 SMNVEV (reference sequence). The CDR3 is CASSFRLNPFNEQFF. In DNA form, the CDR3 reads TGTGCCAGCAGTTTTAGACTCAACCCTTTCAATGAGCAGTTCTTC.

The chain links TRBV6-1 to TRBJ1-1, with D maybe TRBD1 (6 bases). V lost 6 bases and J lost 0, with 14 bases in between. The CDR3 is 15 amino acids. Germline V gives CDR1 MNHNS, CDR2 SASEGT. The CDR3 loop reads CASSRSTGLNTEAFF. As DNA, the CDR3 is TGTGCCAGCAGCCGGTCGACAGGCTTGAACACTGAAGCTTTCTTT.

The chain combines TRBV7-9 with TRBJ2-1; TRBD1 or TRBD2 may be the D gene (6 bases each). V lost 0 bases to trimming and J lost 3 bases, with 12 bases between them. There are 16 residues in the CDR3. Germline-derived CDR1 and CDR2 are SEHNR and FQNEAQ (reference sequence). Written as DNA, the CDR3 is TGTGCCAGCAGCTTAGCGGCGGGACAAATCTACAATGAGCAGTTCTTC. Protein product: CASSLAAGQIYNEQFF.

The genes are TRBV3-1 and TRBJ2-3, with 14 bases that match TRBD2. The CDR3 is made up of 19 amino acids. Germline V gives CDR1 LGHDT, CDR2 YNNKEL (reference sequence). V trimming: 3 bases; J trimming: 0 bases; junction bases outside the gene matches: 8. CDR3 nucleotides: TGTGCCAGCAGCCAGACGAGGACTAGCGGGAGGCTTAGCACAGATACGCAGTATTTT. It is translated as CASSQTRTSGRLSTDTQYF.

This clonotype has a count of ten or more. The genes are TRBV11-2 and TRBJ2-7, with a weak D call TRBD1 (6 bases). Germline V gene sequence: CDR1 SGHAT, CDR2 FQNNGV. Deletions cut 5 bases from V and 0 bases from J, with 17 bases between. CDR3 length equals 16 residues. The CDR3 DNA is TGTGCCAGCAGCCCCCTGGGGGACACATCCTCCTACGAGCAGTACTTC. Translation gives CASSPLGDTSSYEQYF.

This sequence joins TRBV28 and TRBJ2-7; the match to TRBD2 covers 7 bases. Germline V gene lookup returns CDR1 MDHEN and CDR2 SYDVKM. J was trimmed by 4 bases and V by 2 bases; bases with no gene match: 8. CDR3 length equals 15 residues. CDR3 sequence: CASSLGAGEWYEQYF. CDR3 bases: TGTGCCAGCAGTTTAGGGGCGGGAGAATGGTACGAGCAGTACTTC.

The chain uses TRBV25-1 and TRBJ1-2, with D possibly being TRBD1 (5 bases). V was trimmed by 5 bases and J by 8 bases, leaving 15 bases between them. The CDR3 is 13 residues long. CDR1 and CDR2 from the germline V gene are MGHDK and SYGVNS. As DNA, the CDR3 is TGTGCCAGCAGTTGGGCCAGGGCGAAAGGCTACACCTTC. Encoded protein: CASSWARAKGYTF.